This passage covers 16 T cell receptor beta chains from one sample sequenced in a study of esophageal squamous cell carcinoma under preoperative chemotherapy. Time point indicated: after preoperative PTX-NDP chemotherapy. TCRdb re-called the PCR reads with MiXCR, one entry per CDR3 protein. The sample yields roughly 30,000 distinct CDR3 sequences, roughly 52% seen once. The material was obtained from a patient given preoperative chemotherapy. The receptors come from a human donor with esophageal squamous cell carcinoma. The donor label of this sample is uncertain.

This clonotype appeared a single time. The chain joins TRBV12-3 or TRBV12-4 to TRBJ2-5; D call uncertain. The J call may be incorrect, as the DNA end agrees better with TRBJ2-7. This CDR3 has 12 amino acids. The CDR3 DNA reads TGTGCCAGCAGTCAATTACCCTACGAGCAGTACTTC. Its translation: CASSQLPYEQYF.

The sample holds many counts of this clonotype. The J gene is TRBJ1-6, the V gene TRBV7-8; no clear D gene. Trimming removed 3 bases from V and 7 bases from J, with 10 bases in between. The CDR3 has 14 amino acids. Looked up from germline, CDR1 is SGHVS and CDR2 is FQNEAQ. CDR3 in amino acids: CASSLANSNSPLHF. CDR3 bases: TGTGCCAGCAGCTTGGCCAACAGCAATTCACCCCTCCACTTT. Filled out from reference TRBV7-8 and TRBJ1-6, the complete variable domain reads GAGVSQSPRYKVAKRGQDVALRCDPISGHVSLFWYQQALGQGPEFLTYFQNEAQLDKSGLPSDRFFAERPEGSVSTLKIQRTQQEDSAVYLCASSLANSNSPLHFGNGTRLTVT.

The CDR3 sequence is CASSDQLYEQYF. The CDR3 DNA is TGTGCCAGCAGTGACCAACTCTACGAGCAGTACTTC. The V call is TRBV2, the J call TRBJ2-5; no reliable D call. The better agreement between TRBJ2-7 and the DNA end casts doubt on the J call. Germline CDR1 SNHLY, CDR2 FYNNEI. The CDR3 covers 12 residues.

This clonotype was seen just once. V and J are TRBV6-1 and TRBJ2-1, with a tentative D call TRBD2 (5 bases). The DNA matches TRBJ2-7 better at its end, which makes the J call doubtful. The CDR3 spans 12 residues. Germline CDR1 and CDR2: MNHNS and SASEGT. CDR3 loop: CASSEAGDEQYF. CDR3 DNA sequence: TGTGCCAGCAGTGAAGCCGGGGACGAGCAGTACTTC.

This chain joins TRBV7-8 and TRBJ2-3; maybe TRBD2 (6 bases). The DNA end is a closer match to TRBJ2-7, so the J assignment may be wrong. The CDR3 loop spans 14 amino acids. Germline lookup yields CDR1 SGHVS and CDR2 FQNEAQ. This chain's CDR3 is CASSPAGLGYEQYF. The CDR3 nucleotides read TGTGCCAGCAGCCCTGCGGGGCTAGGTTACGAGCAGTACTTC.

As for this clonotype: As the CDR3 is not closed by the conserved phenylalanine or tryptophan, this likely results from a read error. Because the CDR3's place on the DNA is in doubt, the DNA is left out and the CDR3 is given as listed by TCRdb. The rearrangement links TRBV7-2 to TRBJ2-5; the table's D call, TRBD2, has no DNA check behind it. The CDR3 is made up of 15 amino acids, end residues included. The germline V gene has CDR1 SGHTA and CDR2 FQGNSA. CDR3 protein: CASSPDIGRPETQYS.

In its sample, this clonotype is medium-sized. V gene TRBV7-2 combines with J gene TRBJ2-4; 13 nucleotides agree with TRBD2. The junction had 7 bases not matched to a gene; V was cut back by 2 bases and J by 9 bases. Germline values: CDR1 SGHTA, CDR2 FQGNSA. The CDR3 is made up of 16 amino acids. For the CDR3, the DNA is TGTGCCAGCAGCTTAACTAGCGGGGGGGCCTTTGGCATTCAGTACTTC. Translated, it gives CASSLTSGGAFGIQYF.

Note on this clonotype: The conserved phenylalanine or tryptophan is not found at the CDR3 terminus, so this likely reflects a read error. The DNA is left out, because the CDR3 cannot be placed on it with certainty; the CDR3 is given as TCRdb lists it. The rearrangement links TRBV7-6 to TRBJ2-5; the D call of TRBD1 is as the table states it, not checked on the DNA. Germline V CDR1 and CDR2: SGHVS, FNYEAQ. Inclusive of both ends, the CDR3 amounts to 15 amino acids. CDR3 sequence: CASSLVGGRPTTWLL.

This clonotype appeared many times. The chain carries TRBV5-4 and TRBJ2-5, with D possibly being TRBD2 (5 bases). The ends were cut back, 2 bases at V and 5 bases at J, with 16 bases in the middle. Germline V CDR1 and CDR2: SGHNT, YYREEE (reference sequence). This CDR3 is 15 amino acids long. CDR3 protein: CASSLDLVRGETQYF. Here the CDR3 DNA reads TGTGCCAGCAGCTTAGACCTAGTGCGCGGGGAGACCCAGTACTTC.

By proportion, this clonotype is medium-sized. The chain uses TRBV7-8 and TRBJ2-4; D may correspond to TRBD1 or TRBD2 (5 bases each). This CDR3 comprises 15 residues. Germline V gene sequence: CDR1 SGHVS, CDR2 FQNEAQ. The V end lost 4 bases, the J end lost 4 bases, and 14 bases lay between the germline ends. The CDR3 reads CASSSDLGPKNIQYF. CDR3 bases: TGTGCCAGCAGCTCTGATTTGGGACCTAAAAACATTCAGTACTTC.

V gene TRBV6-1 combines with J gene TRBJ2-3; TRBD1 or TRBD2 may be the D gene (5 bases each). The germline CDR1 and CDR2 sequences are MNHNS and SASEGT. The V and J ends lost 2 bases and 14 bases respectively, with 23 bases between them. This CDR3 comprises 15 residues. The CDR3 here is CASSEFSVVTGALYF. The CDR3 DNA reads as TGTGCCAGCAGTGAATTTAGCGTGGTCACCGGGGCGCTGTATTTT.

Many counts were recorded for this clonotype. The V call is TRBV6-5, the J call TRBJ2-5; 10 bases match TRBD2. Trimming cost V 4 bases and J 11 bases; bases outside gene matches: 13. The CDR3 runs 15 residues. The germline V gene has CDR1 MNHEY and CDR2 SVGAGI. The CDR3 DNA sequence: TGTGCCAGCAGTTCTCCAGCGGGGGGGCAGAATGAGCAGTACTTC. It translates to CASSSPAGGQNEQYF.

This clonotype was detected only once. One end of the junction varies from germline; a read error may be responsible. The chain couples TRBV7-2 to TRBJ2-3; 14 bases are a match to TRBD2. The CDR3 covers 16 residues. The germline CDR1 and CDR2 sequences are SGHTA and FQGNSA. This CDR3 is CASSGLAGGITETQYF. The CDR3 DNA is TGTGCCAGCAGCGGACTAGCGGGGGGTATCACAGAGACGCAGTATTTT. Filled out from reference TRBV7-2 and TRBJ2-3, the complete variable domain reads GAGVSQSPSNKVTEKGKDVELRCDPISGHTALYWYRQSLGQGLEFLIYFQGNSAPDKSGLPSDRFSAERTGGSVSTLTIQRTQQEDSAVYLCASSGLAGGITETQYFGPGTRLTVL.

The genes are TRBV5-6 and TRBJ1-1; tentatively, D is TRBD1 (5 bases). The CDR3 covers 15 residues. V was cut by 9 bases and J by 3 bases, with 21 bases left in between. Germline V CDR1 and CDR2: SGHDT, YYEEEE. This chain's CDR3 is CATKAGPPRDTEAFF. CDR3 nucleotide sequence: TGTGCCACCAAGGCGGGGCCACCGAGGGACACTGAAGCTTTCTTT.

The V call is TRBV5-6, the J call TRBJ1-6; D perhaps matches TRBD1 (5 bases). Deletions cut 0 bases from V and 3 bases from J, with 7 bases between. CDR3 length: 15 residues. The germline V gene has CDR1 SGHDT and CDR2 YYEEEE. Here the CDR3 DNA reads TGTGCCAGCAGCTTGGATGGGGGCTATAATTCACCCCTCCACTTT. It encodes CASSLDGGYNSPLHF.

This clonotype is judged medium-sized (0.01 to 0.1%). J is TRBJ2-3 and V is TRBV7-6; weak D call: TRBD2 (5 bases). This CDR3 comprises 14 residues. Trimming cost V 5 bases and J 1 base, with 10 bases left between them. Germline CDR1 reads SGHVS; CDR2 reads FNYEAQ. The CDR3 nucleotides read TGTGCCAGCAGCCCTAGCTACGGCACAGATACGCAGTATTTT. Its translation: CASSPSYGTDTQYF. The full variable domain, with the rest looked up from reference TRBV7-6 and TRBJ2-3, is GAGVSQSPRYKVTKRGQDVALRCDPISGHVSLYWYRQALGQGPEFLTYFNYEAQQDKSGLPNDRFSAERPEGSISTLTIQRTEQRDSAMYRCASSPSYGTDTQYFGPGTRLTVL.